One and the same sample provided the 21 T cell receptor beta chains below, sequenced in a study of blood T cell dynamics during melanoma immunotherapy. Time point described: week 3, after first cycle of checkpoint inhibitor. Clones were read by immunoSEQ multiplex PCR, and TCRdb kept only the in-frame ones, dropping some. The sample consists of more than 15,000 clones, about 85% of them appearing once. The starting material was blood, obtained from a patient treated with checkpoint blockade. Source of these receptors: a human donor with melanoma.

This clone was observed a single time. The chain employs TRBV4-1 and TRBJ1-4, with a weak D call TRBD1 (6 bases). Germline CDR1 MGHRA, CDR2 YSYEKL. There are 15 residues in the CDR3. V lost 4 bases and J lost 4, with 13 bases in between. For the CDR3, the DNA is TGCGCCAGCAGCCTAGAAGACAGGAATAATGAAAAACTGTTTTTT. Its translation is CASSLEDRNNEKLFF.

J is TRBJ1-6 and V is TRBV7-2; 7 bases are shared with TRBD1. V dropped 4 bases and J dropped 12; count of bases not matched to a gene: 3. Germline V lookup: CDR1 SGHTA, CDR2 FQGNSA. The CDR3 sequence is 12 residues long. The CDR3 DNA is TGTGCCAGCAGCTCCCAGGGGGGACCCCTCCACTTT. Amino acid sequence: CASSSQGGPLHF.

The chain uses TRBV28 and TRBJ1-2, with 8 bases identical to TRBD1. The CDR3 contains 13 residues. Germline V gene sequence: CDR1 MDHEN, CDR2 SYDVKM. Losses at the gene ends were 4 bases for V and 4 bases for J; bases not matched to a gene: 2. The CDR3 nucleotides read TGTGCCAGCAGTTACAGGGGGGGCTATGGCTACACCTTC. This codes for CASSYRGGYGYTF.

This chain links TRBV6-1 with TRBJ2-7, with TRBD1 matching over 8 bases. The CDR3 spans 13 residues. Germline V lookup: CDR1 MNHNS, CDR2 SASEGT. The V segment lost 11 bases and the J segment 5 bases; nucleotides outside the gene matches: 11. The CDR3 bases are TGTGCCTGTAAGCTGGACAGGGCTGACGAGCAGTACTTC. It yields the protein CACKLDRADEQYF.

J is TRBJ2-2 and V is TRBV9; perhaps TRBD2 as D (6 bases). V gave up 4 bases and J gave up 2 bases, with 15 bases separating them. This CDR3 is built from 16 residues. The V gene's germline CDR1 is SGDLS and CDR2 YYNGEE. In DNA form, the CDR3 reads TGTGCCAGCAGCCTCCGACGGGAGAGCAACACCGGGGAGCTGTTTTTT. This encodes CASSLRRESNTGELFF.

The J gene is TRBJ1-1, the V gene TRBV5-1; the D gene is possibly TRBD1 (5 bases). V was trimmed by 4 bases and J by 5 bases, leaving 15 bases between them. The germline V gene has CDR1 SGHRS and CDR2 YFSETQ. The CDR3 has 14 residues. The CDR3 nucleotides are TGCGCCAGCAGCCCGACAGCTGTAACGACTGAAGCTTTCTTT. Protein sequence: CASSPTAVTTEAFF. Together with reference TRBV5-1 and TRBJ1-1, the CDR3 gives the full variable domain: KAGVTQTPRYLIKTRGQQVTLSCSPISGHRSVSWYQQTPGQGLQFLFEYFSETQRNKGNFPGRFSGRQFSNSRSEMNVSTLELGDSALYLCASSPTAVTTEAFFGQGTRLTVV.

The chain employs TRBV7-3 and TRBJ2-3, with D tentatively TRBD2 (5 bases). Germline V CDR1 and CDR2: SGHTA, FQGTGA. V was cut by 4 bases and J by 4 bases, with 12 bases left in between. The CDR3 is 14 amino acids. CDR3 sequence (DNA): TGTGCCAGCAGCTATCTCGCGGGTGCAGATACGCAGTATTTT. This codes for CASSYLAGADTQYF.

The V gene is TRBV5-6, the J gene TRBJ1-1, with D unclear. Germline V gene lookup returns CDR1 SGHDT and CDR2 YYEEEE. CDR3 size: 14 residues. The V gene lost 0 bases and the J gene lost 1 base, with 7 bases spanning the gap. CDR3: CASSLAPGNTEAFF. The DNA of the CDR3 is TGTGCCAGCAGCTTGGCCCCAGGGAACACTGAAGCTTTCTTT.

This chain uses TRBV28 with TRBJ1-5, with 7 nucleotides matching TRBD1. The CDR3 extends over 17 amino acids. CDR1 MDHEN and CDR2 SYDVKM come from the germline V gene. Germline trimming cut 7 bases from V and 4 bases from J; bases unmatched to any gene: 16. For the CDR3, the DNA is TGTGCCAGCAACCCTTTTACTAGACAGGGAGGTAATCAGCCCCAGCATTTT. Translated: CASNPFTRQGGNQPQHF.

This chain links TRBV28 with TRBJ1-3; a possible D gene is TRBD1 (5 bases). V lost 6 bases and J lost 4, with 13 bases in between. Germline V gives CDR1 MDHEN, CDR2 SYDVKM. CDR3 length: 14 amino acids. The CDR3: CASSTSGGGNTIYF. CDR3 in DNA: TGTGCCAGCAGCACCTCCGGGGGGGGAAACACCATATATTTT.

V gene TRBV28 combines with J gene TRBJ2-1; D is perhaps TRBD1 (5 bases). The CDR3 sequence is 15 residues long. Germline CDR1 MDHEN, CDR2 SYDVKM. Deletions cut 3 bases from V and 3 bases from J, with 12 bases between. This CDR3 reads CASSFAQEIYNEQFF. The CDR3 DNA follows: TGTGCCAGCAGTTTTGCACAGGAGATCTACAATGAGCAGTTCTTC.

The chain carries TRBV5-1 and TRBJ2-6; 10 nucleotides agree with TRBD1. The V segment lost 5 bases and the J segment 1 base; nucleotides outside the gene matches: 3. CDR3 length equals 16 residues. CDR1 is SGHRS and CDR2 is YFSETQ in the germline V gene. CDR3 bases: TGCGCCAGCAGTTGGACAGGGGGATCTGGGGCCAACGTCCTGACTTTC. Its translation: CASSWTGGSGANVLTF.

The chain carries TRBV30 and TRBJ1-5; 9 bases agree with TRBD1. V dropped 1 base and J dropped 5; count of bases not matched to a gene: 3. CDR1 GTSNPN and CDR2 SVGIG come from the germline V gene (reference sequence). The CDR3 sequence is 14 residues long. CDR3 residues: CAWSEGQGYQPQHF. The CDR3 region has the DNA TGTGCCTGGAGTGAGGGACAGGGCTATCAGCCCCAGCATTTT.

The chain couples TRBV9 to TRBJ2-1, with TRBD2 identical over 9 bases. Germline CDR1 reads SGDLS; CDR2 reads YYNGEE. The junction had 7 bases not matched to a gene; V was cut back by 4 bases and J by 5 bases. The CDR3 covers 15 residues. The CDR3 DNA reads TGTGCCAGCAGCAGTAGCGGGAGAAAAGACAATGAGCAGTTCTTC. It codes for CASSSSGRKDNEQFF. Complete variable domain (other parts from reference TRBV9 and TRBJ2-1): DSGVTQTPKHLITATGQRVTLRCSPRSGDLSVYWYQQSLDQGLQFLIQYYNGEERAKGNILERFSAQQFPDLHSELNLSSLELGDSALYFCASSSSGRKDNEQFFGPGTRLTVL.

DNA of the CDR3: TGTGCCAGCTCACCAGGGACAGGTCCGAACACCGGGGAGCTGTTTTTT. It yields the protein CASSPGTGPNTGELFF. The chain couples TRBV18 to TRBJ2-2; 8 bases agree with TRBD1. Per germline, CDR1 KGHSH and CDR2 LQKENI. This CDR3 region has 16 residues. Trimming cost V 2 bases and J 0 bases; bases outside gene matches: 2. Full variable domain (missing parts from reference TRBV18 and TRBJ2-2): NAGVMQNPRHLVRRRGQEARLRCSPMKGHSHVYWYRQLPEEGLKFMVYLQKENIIDESGMPKERFSAEFPKEGPSILRIQQVVRGDSAAYFCASSPGTGPNTGELFFGEGSRLTVL.

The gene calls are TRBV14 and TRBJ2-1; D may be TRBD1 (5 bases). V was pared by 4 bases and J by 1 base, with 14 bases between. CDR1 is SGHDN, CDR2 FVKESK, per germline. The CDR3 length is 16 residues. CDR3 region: CASSLVHSGSYNEQFF. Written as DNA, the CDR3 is TGTGCCAGCAGCCTCGTCCACTCAGGGTCCTACAATGAGCAGTTCTTC.

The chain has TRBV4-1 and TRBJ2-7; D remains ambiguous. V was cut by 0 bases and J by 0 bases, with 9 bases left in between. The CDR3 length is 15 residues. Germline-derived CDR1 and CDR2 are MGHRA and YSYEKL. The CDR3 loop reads CASSQDGLSSYEQYF. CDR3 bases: TGCGCCAGCAGCCAAGATGGGCTGAGCTCCTACGAGCAGTACTTC.

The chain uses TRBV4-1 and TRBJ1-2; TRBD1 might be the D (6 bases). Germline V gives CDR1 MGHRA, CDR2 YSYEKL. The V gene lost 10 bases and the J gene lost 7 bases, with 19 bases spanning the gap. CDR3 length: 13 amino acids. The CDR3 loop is CANPWTVDGGYTF. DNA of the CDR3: TGCGCCAACCCGTGGACAGTAGACGGTGGCTACACCTTC.

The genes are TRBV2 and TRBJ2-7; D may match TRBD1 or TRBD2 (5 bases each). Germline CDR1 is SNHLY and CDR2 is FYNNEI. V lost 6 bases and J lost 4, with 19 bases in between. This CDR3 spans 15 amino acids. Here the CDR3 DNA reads TGTGCCAGCAGCCCCCTCGCCACGGGGCGGTACGAGCAGTACTTC. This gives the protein CASSPLATGRYEQYF.

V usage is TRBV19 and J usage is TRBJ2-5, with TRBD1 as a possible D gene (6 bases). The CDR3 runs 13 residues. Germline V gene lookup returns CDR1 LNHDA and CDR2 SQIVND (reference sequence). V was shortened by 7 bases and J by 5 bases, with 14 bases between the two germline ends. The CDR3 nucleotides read TGTGCCAGTACTGACACAGGGATGGAGACCCAGTACTTC. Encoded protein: CASTDTGMETQYF.

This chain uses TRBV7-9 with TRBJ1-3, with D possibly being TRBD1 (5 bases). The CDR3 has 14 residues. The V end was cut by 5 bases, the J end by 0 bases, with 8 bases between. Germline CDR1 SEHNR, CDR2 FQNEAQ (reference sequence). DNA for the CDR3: TGTGCCAGCAGCGGGGACCTCTCTGGAAACACCATATATTTT. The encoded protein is CASSGDLSGNTIYF.